This TCR beta chain was retrieved from a study of blood T cell repertoires in COVID-19. The CDR3 consists of 15 residues. The V gene lost 5 bases and the J gene lost 3 bases, with 17 bases spanning the gap. In germline, CDR1 is MNHEY, CDR2 SMNVEV (reference sequence). The assay was immunoSEQ multiplex PCR, and TCRdb's table has in-frame clones only and misses some. The sample has some 70,000 clones, approximately 86% seen once. The clonotype comes from a man aged 40-55 years with COVID-19, enrolled during active disease. This sequence joins TRBV27 and TRBJ2-7, with D maybe TRBD1 (5 bases). Source material: peripheral blood. CDR3 in DNA: TGTGCCAGCAGTGTTGACAGTACGGCGAACTACGAGCAGTACTTC. Amino acids: CASSVDSTANYEQYF.